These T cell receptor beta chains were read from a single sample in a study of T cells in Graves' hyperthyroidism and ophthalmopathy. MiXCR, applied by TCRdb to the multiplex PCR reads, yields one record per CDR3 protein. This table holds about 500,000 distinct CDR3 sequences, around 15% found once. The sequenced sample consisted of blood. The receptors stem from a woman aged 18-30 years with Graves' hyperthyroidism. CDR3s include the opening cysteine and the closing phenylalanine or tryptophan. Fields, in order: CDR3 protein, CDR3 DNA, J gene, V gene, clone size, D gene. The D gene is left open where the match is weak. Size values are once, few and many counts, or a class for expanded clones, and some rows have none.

CDR3: CASSLETSGRFEQYF
DNA: TGTGCCAGCAGCTTGGAGACTAGCGGGAGGTTCGAGCAGTACTTC
J: TRBJ2-7
V: TRBV5-5
size: -
D: TRBD2

CDR3: CASSLHLGGYEQYF
DNA: TGTGCCAGCAGCTTACATCTTGGAGGCTACGAGCAGTACTTC
J: TRBJ2-7
V: TRBV7-2
size: many
D: -

CDR3: CAWSWKDNNEQFF
DNA: TGTGCCTGGTCATGGAAGGATAACAATGAGCAGTTCTTC
J: TRBJ2-1
V: TRBV30
size: many
D: -

CDR3: CASSQDGGGGNQPQHF
DNA: TGCGCCAGCAGCCAAGATGGAGGGGGGGGAAATCAGCCCCAGCATTTT
J: TRBJ1-5
V: TRBV4-3
size: few
D: -

CDR3: CASERGAYNEQFF
DNA: TGTGCCAGCGAGCGGGGGGCCTACAATGAGCAGTTCTTC
J: TRBJ2-1
V: TRBV7-9
size: many
D: TRBD2

CDR3: CASSLEGGSYEQYF
DNA: TGTGCCAGCAGTTTGGAGGGAGGGAGCTACGAGCAGTACTTC
J: TRBJ2-7
V: TRBV11-2
size: many
D: TRBD2

CDR3: CATSDDYHEEQYF
DNA: TGTGCCACCAGTGATGACTACCACGAGGAGCAGTACTTC
J: TRBJ2-7
V: TRBV24-1
size: many
D: -

CDR3: CASSPSPWGLAGDTDTQYF
DNA: TGTGCCAGCAGCCCCAGTCCCTGGGGACTAGCGGGGGACACAGATACGCAGTATTTT
J: TRBJ2-3
V: TRBV5-5
size: -
D: TRBD2

CDR3: CASSPRKVGPYGDTQYF
DNA: TGTGCCAGCAGCCCCCGTAAGGTGGGGCCGTATGGAGATACGCAGTATTTT
J: TRBJ2-3
V: TRBV7-8
size: many
D: -

CDR3: CASILGRQGANEKLLF
DNA: TGTGCCAGCATCTTAGGGAGACAGGGGGCAAATGAAAAACTGCTTTTT
J: TRBJ1-4
V: TRBV27
size: -
D: TRBD1

CDR3: CASSSRGLADTQYF
DNA: TGTGCCAGCAGCTCTCGGGGTTTGGCAGATACGCAGTATTTT
J: TRBJ2-3
V: TRBV9
size: -
D: -

CDR3: CATSRDRTLPFIQPQHF
DNA: TGTGCCACCAGCAGAGATCGGACGCTCCCTTTTATTCAGCCCCAGCATTTT
J: TRBJ1-5
V: TRBV15
size: -
D: -

CDR3: CASSQEGLAPTGELFF
DNA: TGCGCCAGCAGCCAAGAGGGACTAGCACCCACCGGGGAGCTGTTTTTT
J: TRBJ2-2
V: TRBV4-3
size: many
D: TRBD2

CDR3: CASSQETGNYEQYF
DNA: TGCGCCAGCAGCCAAGAAACAGGGAACTACGAGCAGTACTTC
J: TRBJ2-7
V: TRBV4-3
size: -
D: -

CDR3: CASSLSLAGGRVEQYF
DNA: TGTGCCAGCAGCTTATCCCTAGCGGGGGGGCGGGTCGAGCAGTACTTC
J: TRBJ2-7
V: TRBV7-2
size: many
D: TRBD2

CDR3: CAISEAGTSGSSQFF
DNA: TGTGCCATCAGTGAAGCCGGGACTAGCGGGAGTTCGCAGTTCTTC
J: TRBJ2-1
V: TRBV10-3
size: few
D: TRBD2

CDR3: CASTKLAGGQETQYF
DNA: TGTGCCAGCACGAAGCTAGCGGGAGGGCAAGAGACCCAGTACTTC
J: TRBJ2-5
V: TRBV6-1
size: many
D: TRBD2

CDR3: CANRRDTYEQYF
DNA: TGTGCCAACCGTCGGGACACCTACGAGCAGTACTTC
J: TRBJ2-7
V: TRBV2
size: -
D: -

CDR3: CASSQEGGVGVNEQFF
DNA: TGTGCCAGCAGCCAAGAGGGCGGGGTGGGTGTCAATGAGCAGTTCTTC
J: TRBJ2-1
V: TRBV3-1
size: many
D: -

CDR3: CASSSISWSLYNSPLHF
DNA: TGTGCCAGCAGCTCTATATCCTGGAGCCTCTATAATTCACCCCTCCACTTT
J: TRBJ1-6
V: TRBV7-8
size: few
D: -

CDR3: CASIKWGSTDTQYF
DNA: TGTGCCAGCATTAAGTGGGGAAGCACAGATACGCAGTATTTT
J: TRBJ2-3
V: TRBV28
size: many
D: -

CDR3: CASSPTGGTDTQYF
DNA: TGTGCCAGCTCACCAACCGGGGGCACAGATACGCAGTATTTT
J: TRBJ2-3
V: TRBV18
size: many
D: -

CDR3: CASSQDSYEQFF
DNA: TGCGCCAGCAGCCAGGACAGTTATGAGCAGTTCTTC
J: TRBJ2-1
V: TRBV5-1
size: few
D: -

CDR3: CSARVRDRKRFTDTQYF
DNA: TGCAGTGCTAGAGTAAGGGACAGGAAAAGATTCACAGATACGCAGTATTTT
J: TRBJ2-3
V: TRBV20-1
size: few
D: TRBD1

CDR3: CASGLAGAGEQFF
DNA: TGTGCCAGCGGACTAGCGGGAGCGGGGGAGCAGTTCTTC
J: TRBJ2-1
V: TRBV27
size: many
D: TRBD2

CDR3: CASSQALTADPTDKQYF
DNA: TGTGCCAGCAGCCAAGCCCTGACAGCGGACCCCACAGATAAGCAGTATTTT
J: TRBJ2-3
V: TRBV3-1
size: -
D: -

CDR3: CASSPDGLAGQYF
DNA: TGTGCCAGTAGTCCCGACGGACTAGCGGGGCAGTACTTC
J: TRBJ2-7
V: TRBV19
size: -
D: TRBD2

CDR3: CASSQDSSLNTEAFF
DNA: TGCGCCAGCAGCCAAGATTCCAGCCTTAACACTGAAGCTTTCTTT
J: TRBJ1-1
V: TRBV4-1
size: -
D: -

CDR3: CASSYIPGLAGVTSSYNEQFF
DNA: TGCGCCAGCAGCTACATTCCGGGACTAGCGGGAGTCACGAGCTCCTACAATGAGCAGTTCTTC
J: TRBJ2-1
V: TRBV5-1
size: few
D: TRBD2

CDR3: CASSHWEGTYEQYF
DNA: TGTGCCAGCAGCCACTGGGAGGGGACCTACGAGCAGTACTTC
J: TRBJ2-7
V: TRBV7-2
size: many
D: TRBD2

CDR3: CASSLGAPGNSYGYTF
DNA: TGTGCCAGCAGCTTGGGCGCCCCAGGGAACTCCTATGGCTACACCTTC
J: TRBJ1-2
V: TRBV5-4
size: -
D: -